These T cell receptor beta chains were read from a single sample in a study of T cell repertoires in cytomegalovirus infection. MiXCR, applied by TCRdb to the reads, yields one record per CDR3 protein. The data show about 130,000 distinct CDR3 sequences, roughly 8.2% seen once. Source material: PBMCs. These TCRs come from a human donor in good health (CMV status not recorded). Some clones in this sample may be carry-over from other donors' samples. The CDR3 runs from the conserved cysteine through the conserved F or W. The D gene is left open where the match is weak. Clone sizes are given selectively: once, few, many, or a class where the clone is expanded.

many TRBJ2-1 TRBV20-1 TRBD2 CSAPLAGPYNEQFF TGCAGTGCCCCCCTAGCGGGGCCTTACAATGAGCAGTTCTTC
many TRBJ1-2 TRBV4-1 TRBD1 CASSQSGQGYGYTF TGCGCCAGCAGCCAAAGCGGACAGGGCTATGGCTACACCTTC
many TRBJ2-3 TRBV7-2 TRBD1 CASSSWTGKDTQYF TGTGCCAGCAGCTCTTGGACAGGGAAGGATACGCAGTATTTT
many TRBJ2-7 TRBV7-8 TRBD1 CASSPLSGTGGYEQYF TGTGCCAGCAGCCCCCTCTCCGGGACAGGAGGCTACGAGCAGTACTTC
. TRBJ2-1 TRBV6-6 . CASREGGNEQFF TGTGCCAGCCGGGAAGGTGGCAATGAGCAGTTCTTC
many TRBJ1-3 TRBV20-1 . CSARDPTAGGNTIYF TGCAGTGCTAGAGATCCTACAGCTGGTGGAAACACCATATATTTT
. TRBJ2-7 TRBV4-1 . CASSQGQGGEQYF TGCGCCAGCAGCCAAGGGCAGGGAGGCGAGCAGTACTTC
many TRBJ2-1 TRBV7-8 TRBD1 CASRPTGASPRDEQFF TGTGCCAGCAGGCCCACAGGGGCCAGCCCTAGGGATGAGCAGTTCTTC
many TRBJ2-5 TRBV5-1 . CASSLKGIAETQYF TGCGCCAGCAGCTTGAAAGGGATTGCAGAGACCCAGTACTTC
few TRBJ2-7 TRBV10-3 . CAISESLQADYEQYF TGTGCCATCAGTGAGTCTCTCCAGGCGGACTACGAGCAGTACTTC
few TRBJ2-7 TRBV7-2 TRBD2 CASSRGGGSDEQYF TGTGCCAGCAGCCGGGGGGGGGGGTCCGACGAGCAGTACTTC
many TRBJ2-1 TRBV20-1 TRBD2 CSAKTSGGFSSYNEQFF TGCAGTGCTAAGACTAGCGGGGGCTTTAGCTCCTACAATGAGCAGTTCTTC
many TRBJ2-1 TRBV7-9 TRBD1 CASRLPGQVYNEQFF TGTGCCAGCCGCCTTCCGGGACAGGTTTACAATGAGCAGTTCTTC
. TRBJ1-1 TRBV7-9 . CASSLGSGPTEAFF TGTGCCAGCAGCTTAGGATCGGGGCCCACTGAAGCTTTCTTT
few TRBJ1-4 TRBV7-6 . CASSLVVASEKLFF TGTGCCAGCAGCTTAGTCGTCGCGAGTGAAAAACTGTTTTTT
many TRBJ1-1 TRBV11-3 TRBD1 CASSRQGVDTEAFF TGTGCCAGCAGTAGACAGGGGGTCGACACTGAAGCTTTCTTT
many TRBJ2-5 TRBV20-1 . CSARSGETQYF TGCAGTGCTAGATCCGGGGAGACCCAGTACTTC
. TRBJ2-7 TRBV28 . CASRRPEKSYEQYF TGTGCCAGCAGACGCCCCGAGAAATCCTACGAGCAGTACTTC
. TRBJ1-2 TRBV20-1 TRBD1 CSGMRGTGEDYGYTF TGCAGTGGTATGAGAGGGACAGGGGAAGACTATGGCTACACCTTC
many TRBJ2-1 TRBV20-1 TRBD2 CSASRPGRDGEQFF TGCAGTGCTAGCCGGCCAGGGAGGGATGGTGAGCAGTTCTTC
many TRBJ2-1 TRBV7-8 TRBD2 CASSLPGGRYNEQFF TGTGCCAGCAGCTTACCGGGGGGGAGATACAATGAGCAGTTCTTC
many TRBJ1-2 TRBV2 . CASSEGYGYTF TGTGCCAGCAGTGAGGGCTATGGCTACACCTTC
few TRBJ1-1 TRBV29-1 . CSVEITGGTEAFF TGCAGCGTTGAAATTACGGGAGGCACTGAAGCTTTCTTT
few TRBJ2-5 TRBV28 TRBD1 CASSLSGTGVETQYF TGTGCCAGCAGTTTATCGGGGACAGGTGTCGAGACCCAGTACTTC
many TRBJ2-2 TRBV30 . CACTRTGELFF TGTGCCTGCACCCGCACCGGGGAGCTGTTTTTT
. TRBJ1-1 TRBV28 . CASSFVDGGTEAFF TGTGCCAGCTCGTTTGTGGATGGCGGTACTGAAGCTTTCTTT
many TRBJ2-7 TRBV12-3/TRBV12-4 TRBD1 CASSVEGQGFYEQYF TGTGCCAGCAGTGTGGAGGGACAGGGGTTCTACGAGCAGTACTTC
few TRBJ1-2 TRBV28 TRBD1 CASSLEVQGAPGYTF TGTGCCAGCAGTTTAGAGGTTCAGGGGGCGCCAGGCTACACCTTC
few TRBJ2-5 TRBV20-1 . CSGWRGETQYF TGCAGTGGATGGAGGGGAGAGACCCAGTACTTC
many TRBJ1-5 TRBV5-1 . CASSLGGSSNQPQHF TGCGCCAGCAGCTTGGGGGGATCCAGCAATCAGCCCCAGCATTTT
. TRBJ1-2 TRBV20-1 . CSARLGEGYTF TGCAGTGCTAGGCTTGGGGAAGGCTACACCTTC
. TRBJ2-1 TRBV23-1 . CASCAGYAYNEQFF TGCGCCAGCTGCGCAGGGTACGCCTACAATGAGCAGTTCTTC
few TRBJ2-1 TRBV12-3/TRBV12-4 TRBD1 CASRQTGTGLVF TGTGCCAGCAGGCAAACCGGGACAGGGTTAGTCTTC
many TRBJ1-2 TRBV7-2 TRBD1 CASSPKGQTYGYTF TGTGCCAGCAGCCCCAAGGGACAGACCTATGGCTACACCTTC
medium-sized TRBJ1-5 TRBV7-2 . CASSPTTGPHQPQHF TGTGCCAGCAGCCCCACGACGGGACCTCATCAGCCCCAGCATTTT
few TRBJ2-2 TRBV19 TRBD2 CASSLRLAGTGELFF TGTGCCAGTAGCCTGAGGCTAGCGGGCACCGGGGAGCTGTTTTTT
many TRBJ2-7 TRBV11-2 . CASSFPSYEQYF TGTGCCAGCAGCTTTCCCTCCTACGAGCAGTACTTC
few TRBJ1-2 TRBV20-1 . CSAEWGLQDGYTF TGCAGTGCTGAATGGGGACTGCAGGATGGCTACACCTTC
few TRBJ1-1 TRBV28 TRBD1 CASSTWTGVANTEAFF TGTGCCAGCAGTACATGGACAGGGGTAGCGAACACTGAAGCTTTCTTT
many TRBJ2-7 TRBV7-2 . CASSLGREYYEQYF TGTGCCAGCAGCTTAGGGAGGGAATACTACGAGCAGTACTTC
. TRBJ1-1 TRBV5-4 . CASSPAWGPTEAFF TGTGCCAGCAGCCCGGCATGGGGGCCCACTGAAGCTTTCTTT
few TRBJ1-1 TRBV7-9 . CASVLGVGNTEAFF TGTGCCAGCGTCCTAGGGGTCGGGAACACTGAAGCTTTCTTT
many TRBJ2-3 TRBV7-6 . CASSLVSASTDTQYF TGTGCCAGCAGCTTAGTGTCAGCTAGCACAGATACGCAGTATTTT
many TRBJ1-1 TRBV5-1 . CASSPGGRGRTEAFF TGCGCCAGCAGCCCCGGTGGGAGGGGACGCACTGAAGCTTTCTTT
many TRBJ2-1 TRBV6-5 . CASSYSSRGTNEQFF TGTGCCAGCAGTTACTCTTCCCGGGGGACCAATGAGCAGTTCTTC
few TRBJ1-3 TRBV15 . CATSRVLYGNTIYF TGTGCCACCAGCAGAGTCCTATATGGAAACACCATATATTTT
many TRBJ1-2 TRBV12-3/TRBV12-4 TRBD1 CASRNRGVDGYTF TGTGCCAGCAGAAACAGGGGAGTTGATGGCTACACCTTC
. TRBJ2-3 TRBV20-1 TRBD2 CSATSGGPYDTQYF TGCAGTGCTACTAGCGGGGGACCCTATGATACGCAGTATTTT
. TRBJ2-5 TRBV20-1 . CSAGIDRLQQETQYF TGCAGTGCGGGTATCGACCGATTACAACAAGAGACCCAGTACTTC
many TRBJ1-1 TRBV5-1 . CASSLQGSTEAFF TGCGCCAGCAGCTTGCAGGGGAGTACTGAAGCTTTCTTT
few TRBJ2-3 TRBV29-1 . CSAQTDTSTDTQYF TGCAGCGCCCAAACAGACACCAGCACAGATACGCAGTATTTT
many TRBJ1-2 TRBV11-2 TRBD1 CASSLYFSRTGGDYGYTF TGTGCCAGCAGCTTATATTTTTCGAGGACAGGGGGGGACTATGGCTACACCTTC
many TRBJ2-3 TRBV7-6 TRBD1 CASSSGTGTDTQYF TGTGCCAGCAGCTCTGGGACAGGCACAGATACGCAGTATTTT
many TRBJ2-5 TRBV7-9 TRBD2 CASSPDGGGSGETQYF TGTGCCAGCAGCCCTGACGGGGGGGGGTCGGGAGAGACCCAGTACTTC
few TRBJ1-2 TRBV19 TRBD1 CASHIQGARDGGYTF TGTGCCAGCCATATACAGGGGGCGCGGGACGGAGGCTACACCTTC
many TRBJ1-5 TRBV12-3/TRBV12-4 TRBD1 CASRPGTDYQPQHF TGTGCCAGCAGGCCCGGGACAGATTATCAGCCCCAGCATTTT
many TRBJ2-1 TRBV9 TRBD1 CASSGTGGADNEQFF TGTGCCAGCAGCGGCACAGGGGGCGCCGACAATGAGCAGTTCTTC
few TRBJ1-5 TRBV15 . CATSRDLGDQPQHF TGTGCCACCAGCAGAGATTTAGGAGATCAGCCCCAGCATTTT
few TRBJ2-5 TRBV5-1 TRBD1 CASSLHPTGGGETQYF TGCGCCAGCAGCCTCCACCCGACAGGGGGCGGTGAGACCCAGTACTTC
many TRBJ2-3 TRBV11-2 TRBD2 CATKLAGDVDTQYF TGTGCCACCAAACTAGCGGGGGACGTAGATACGCAGTATTTT